This T cell receptor (beta chain) was captured by sequencing in a study of regulatory T cells in long-lasting Graves disease. Across the study: Patients with new Graves' disease had used antithyroid drugs below 3 months.

CDR1 SEHNR and CDR2 FQNEAQ come from the germline V gene (reference sequence). The V gene lost 3 bases and the J gene lost 2 bases, with 9 bases spanning the gap. The CDR3 spans 14 residues. With iRepertoire HTBI primers and Arm-PCR of CDR3 regions, TCR beta libraries were built. One entry per CDR3 protein results from TCRdb running MiXCR on the multiplex PCR reads. The profile shows fewer than 650,000 distinct CDR3 sequences, about 16% of them singletons. For this clonotype: The CDR3 carries no conserved terminal phenylalanine or tryptophan, so it likely arises from a read error.

Time point of the sample: newly diagnosed GD, antithyroid drugs for less than 3 months. Isolated PBMC RNA provided the starting material for the TCR library. Separately, the same data were catalogued under a study of T cells in Graves' hyperthyroidism and ophthalmopathy. That source notes: The HTBI primer set drove a first-round RT-PCR of the TCR CDR3.

V and J are TRBV7-9 and TRBJ2-3; weak D call: TRBD2 (6 bases). The receptor was isolated from a man younger than 35 with Graves disease. Sequenced here: peripheral blood mononuclear cells (PBMCs), sampled at new diagnosis, from a patient treated with antithyroid drugs. CDR3 DNA sequence: TGTGCCAGCAGCTTTAGCGGATCCACAGATACGCAGTATTCT. Translation: CASSFSGSTDTQYS.